Following are 5 T cell receptor beta chains from one sample sequenced in a study of CD8 T cells in Susac syndrome (dated by TCRdb to the late 2010s). The receptor library was made with the immunoSEQ multiplex PCR assay. RNA was extracted using the RNeasy kit, and roughly 0.5 to 1 microgram was reverse transcribed with random hexamers. In TCRdb, the public reads were trimmed at Q25 with fastp and aligned with MiXCR, with productive beta chains retained. Identical CDR3 proteins give one entry, which carries the most common genes and DNA. Present in this sample are about 300,000 distinct CDR3 sequences, approximately 85% of which were seen just once. The ten largest clonotypes hold about 0.22% of the sample. The sequencing input was CD8+ T cells from PBMCs. These receptors all come from a human donor with multiple sclerosis.

The V call is TRBV20-1, the J call TRBJ1-5; no definite D call. Germline CDR1 reads DFQATT; CDR2 reads SNEGSKA (reference sequence). The CDR3 runs 15 residues. V dropped 0 bases and J dropped 0 bases, with 9 bases sitting between them. The CDR3 bases are TGCAGTGCTAGAGAGTTCAGCCATAGCAATCAGCCCCAGCATTTT. This sequence encodes CSAREFSHSNQPQHF.

The count of this clonotype is one. The gene calls are TRBV23-1 and TRBJ1-1; no firm D call. TRBV23-1 has ORF status, its function being uncertain. The CDR3 sequence is 14 residues long. V lost 2 bases and J 0 bases, leaving 7 bases between the germline ends. CDR3 DNA: TGCGCCAGCAGTCAAAGGGCCATGAACACTGAAGCTTTCTTT. Residues: CASSQRAMNTEAFF.

The V call is TRBV5-6, the J call TRBJ2-2; D gene uncertain. The CDR3 contains 14 residues. Trimming took 2 bases from V and 1 from J, leaving 6 bases between them. CDR1 is SGHDT, CDR2 YYEEEE, per germline. CDR3 protein: CASSFRQNTGELFF. The CDR3 nucleotides are TGTGCCAGCAGCTTCCGACAGAACACCGGGGAGCTGTTTTTT.

The chain joins TRBV27 to TRBJ2-5; 11 bases agree with TRBD2. The CDR3 contains 16 residues. V trimming: 5 bases; J trimming: 2 bases; junction bases outside the gene matches: 7. Germline V CDR1 and CDR2: MNHEY, SMNVEV (reference sequence). The CDR3 reads CASSPWTSGPQETQYF. The CDR3 DNA is TGTGCCAGCAGTCCGTGGACTAGCGGGCCACAAGAGACCCAGTACTTC.

The chain joins TRBV6-2 or TRBV6-3 to TRBJ1-1, with a tentative D call TRBD1 (6 bases). This CDR3 has 17 residues. V was shortened by 0 bases and J by 0 bases, with 14 bases between the two germline ends. CDR1 and CDR2 (germline): MNHEY, SVGEGT. CDR3 nucleotide sequence: TGTGCCAGCAGTTACTCAAGACAGTCAGGGGTGAACACTGAAGCTTTCTTT. Amino acids: CASSYSRQSGVNTEAFF.